The clone carrying this T cell receptor beta chain is a singleton in its sample. The data were produced by immunoSEQ multiplex PCR, yet TCRdb's version contains in-frame clones alone and is incomplete. Among 250,000 to 350,000 clones, about 87% were seen once, and the ten largest hold less than 3%. This sample was taken from a study of blood T cell repertoires in COVID-19. Turning to the study itself: Acute and convalescent COVID-19 specimens originated in the United States, Italy and Spain. The cDNA or gDNA used as material had been derived from T cells, B-cell-depleted T cells, or PBMCs.

Residents of about two dozen US areas, aged about 18 to 95 years, made up the participants. Among Cohort 3 donors, those recovered had two negative PCRs, clearance, or symptom resolution. The CDR3 loop spans 15 amino acids. Trimming cost V 4 bases and J 5 bases; bases outside gene matches: 10. CDR1 is MNHEY, CDR2 SMNVEV, per germline (reference sequence). The sample was PBMCs or T cells enriched from blood (not recorded which). The TCR originated in a woman between 50 and 59 years old who had recovered from COVID-19. V gene TRBV27 combines with J gene TRBJ1-2, with 7 bases identical to TRBD1. In DNA, the CDR3 is TGTGCCAGCAGTTACTCCTCGGGACAGATATATGGCTACACCTTC. Translated, it gives CASSYSSGQIYGYTF.